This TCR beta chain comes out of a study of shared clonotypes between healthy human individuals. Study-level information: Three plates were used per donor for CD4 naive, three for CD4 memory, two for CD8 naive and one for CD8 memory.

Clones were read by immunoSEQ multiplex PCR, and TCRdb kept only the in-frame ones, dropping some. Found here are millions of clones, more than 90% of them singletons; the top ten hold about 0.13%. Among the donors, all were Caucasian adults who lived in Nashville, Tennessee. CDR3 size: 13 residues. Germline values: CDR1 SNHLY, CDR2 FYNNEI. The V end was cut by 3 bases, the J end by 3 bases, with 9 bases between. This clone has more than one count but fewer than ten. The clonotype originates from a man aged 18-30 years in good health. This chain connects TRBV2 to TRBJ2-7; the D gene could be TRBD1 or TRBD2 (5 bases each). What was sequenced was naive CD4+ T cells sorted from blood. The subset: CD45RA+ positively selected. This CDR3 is CASSDVGDYEQYF. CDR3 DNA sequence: TGTGCCAGCAGTGACGTGGGGGACTACGAGCAGTACTTC.